What follows are 7 T cell receptor beta chains derived from one specimen sequenced in a study of T cell repertoires in cytomegalovirus infection. No antigens are known for them. MiXCR, run by TCRdb on the reads, gives a single entry per CDR3 protein. The sample holds 150,000 or so distinct CDR3 sequences, 30% to 40% seen once. The sample was CD8+ T cells from cultured PBMCs, taken from culture after CMV antigen stimulation. The source of these receptors is a human donor in good health (CMV status not recorded). Some clones in this sample may be carry-over from other donors' samples.

This sequence joins TRBV4-1 and TRBJ2-3; 8 bases map to TRBD2. Trimming removed 8 bases from V and 3 bases from J; junction bases left unmatched: 10. This CDR3 contains 15 residues. CDR1 is MGHRA and CDR2 is YSYEKL in the germline V gene. CDR3 sequence: CASGGGAGGTDTQYF. CDR3 nucleotide sequence: TGCGCCAGCGGGGGGGGGGCGGGGGGAACAGATACGCAGTATTTT.

The J gene is TRBJ2-1, the V gene TRBV12-3 or TRBV12-4, with a tentative D call TRBD1 (6 bases). V was cut by 4 bases and J by 7 bases, with 17 bases left in between. This CDR3 region has 15 residues. CDR3 amino acids: CASSSQAVGANEQFF. CDR3 in DNA: TGTGCCAGCAGTTCACAGGCGGTGGGGGCAAATGAGCAGTTCTTC.

The chain recombines TRBV6-5 with TRBJ2-1, with TRBD2 identical over 8 bases. Germline loops: CDR1 MNHEY, CDR2 SVGAGI. This CDR3 region has 15 residues. V gave up 2 bases and J gave up 10 bases; unmatched junction bases: 10. This CDR3 is CASSYGGGNAGEQFF. Here the CDR3 DNA reads TGTGCCAGCAGTTACGGCGGGGGGAACGCCGGGGAGCAGTTCTTC.

In its sample, this clonotype was seen many times. The chain combines TRBV2 with TRBJ2-7; TRBD2 aligns across 9 bases. CDR1 and CDR2 (germline): SNHLY, FYNNEI. The CDR3 sequence is 14 residues long. Losses at the gene ends were 6 bases for V and 4 bases for J; bases not matched to a gene: 7. Here the CDR3 DNA reads TGTGCCAGCAGAGATAGCGGGGGCGCATACGAGCAGTACTTC. It specifies CASRDSGGAYEQYF.

Details on this clonotype: The junction departs from the called germline gene at one end, perhaps through a read error. The chain joins TRBV7-9 to TRBJ2-6, with D perhaps given as TRBD1 or TRBD2 (9 bases each). The CDR3 runs to 18 residues. Germline V gives CDR1 SEHNR, CDR2 FQNEAQ (reference sequence). DNA of the CDR3: TGTGCCAGCAGCCTAGCGGGACAGGGATCGTCTGGGGCCAACGTCCTGACTTTC. Translation gives CASSLAGQGSSGANVLTF.

The genes are TRBV6-5 and TRBJ1-4; D ambiguous. The V end was cut by 0 bases, the J end by 4 bases, with 6 bases between. From germline, CDR1 is MNHEY and CDR2 SVGAGI. This CDR3 has 14 amino acids. The CDR3 region has the DNA TGTGCCAGCAGTTACTCTACCGGTAATGAAAAACTGTTTTTT. This gives the protein CASSYSTGNEKLFF.

The chain joins TRBV7-9 to TRBJ2-1, with a possible D match to TRBD1 (5 bases). V was trimmed by 5 bases and J by 0 bases, leaving 14 bases between them. The CDR3 extends over 16 amino acids. Germline CDR1 reads SEHNR; CDR2 reads FQNEAQ (reference sequence). CDR3 DNA: TGTGCCAGCAGCCGCAGGTTAGGGGCCTCCTACAATGAGCAGTTCTTC. Its protein product is CASSRRLGASYNEQFF. The full variable domain, completed using reference TRBV7-9 and TRBJ2-1, is DTGVSQNPRHKITKRGQNVTFRCDPISEHNRLYWYRQTLGQGPEFLTYFQNEAQLEKSRLLSDRFSAERPKGSFSTLEIQRTEQGDSAMYLCASSRRLGASYNEQFFGPGTRLTVL.